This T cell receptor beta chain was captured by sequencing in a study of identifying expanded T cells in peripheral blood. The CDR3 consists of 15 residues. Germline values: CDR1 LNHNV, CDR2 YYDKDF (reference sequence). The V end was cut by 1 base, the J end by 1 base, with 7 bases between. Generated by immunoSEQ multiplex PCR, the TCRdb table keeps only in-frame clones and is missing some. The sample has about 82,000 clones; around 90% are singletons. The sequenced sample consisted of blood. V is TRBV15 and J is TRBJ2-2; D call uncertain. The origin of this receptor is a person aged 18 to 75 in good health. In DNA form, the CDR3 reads TGTGCCACCAGCAGAGTTGCGGTGAACACCGGGGAGCTGTTTTTT. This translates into CATSRVAVNTGELFF.